What follows is one T cell receptor beta chain and its context. The entry originates in a study of blood T cell repertoires in COVID-19. Whole-study context: The samples span acute and convalescent COVID-19 from the United States, Italy and Spain.

CDR1 is MDHEN and CDR2 is SYDVKM in the germline V gene. This CDR3 spans 15 amino acids. Trimming shortened V by 2 bases and J by 2 bases, and 12 bases separated the two germline ends. Per the original methods: The assay estimated nucleated cells by amplifying reference gene primers. Repertoires were generated with immunoSEQ multiplex PCR, while TCRdb's copy carries only in-frame clones and drops some. That table furnishes V, J and clone size, whereas the DNA furnished D and trimming. Here the sample spans about 190,000 clones, approximately 80% being singletons. What was sequenced was peripheral blood. The origin of this receptor is a woman in her forties or fifties with acute or convalescent COVID-19. The V call is TRBV28, the J call TRBJ1-1; possible D gene TRBD1, 5 bases. In nucleotides, the CDR3 is TGTGCCAGCAGTTTAGTTCTCGACAGAAACACTGAAGCTTTCTTT. Translating it yields CASSLVLDRNTEAFF.